This T cell receptor (beta chain) is drawn from a study of shared clonotypes between healthy human individuals. The study, taken as a whole, reports: The study sampled only blood, and tissue repertoires likely differ.

On this clone: What it recognizes is unknown.

Cells designated naive CD8 were CD45RO-negative and were positively selected for CCR7, with terminally differentiated effector memory CD45RA+ cells excluded. V lost 4 bases and J lost 5; bases outside the gene matches: 17. CDR1 is SGHNT and CDR2 is YYREEE in the germline V gene (reference sequence). CDR3 size: 17 residues. Measured with immunoSEQ multiplex PCR; TCRdb has only the in-frame clones, and not every one. This repertoire shows about 2 million clones, approximately 94% found once; its top ten account for approximately 1.2%. The specimen was naive CD8+ T cells sorted from blood. The chain links TRBV5-4 to TRBJ2-7, with 8 bases identical to TRBD1. The TCR comes from a man aged 18-30 years in good health. The CDR3 DNA follows: TGTGCCAGCAGCGGGGGAACGGACAGGGTTCAGGGAAACGAGCAGTACTTC. Translating it yields CASSGGTDRVQGNEQYF.